A single sample is the source of the 23 T cell receptor beta chains below, sequenced in a study of shared clonotypes between healthy human individuals (dated by TCRdb to 2018 to 2020). The library relied on the immunoSEQ multiplex PCR assay. TCRdb took over this immuneACCESS table, retaining in-frame rearrangements with V and J assigned. Such tables are incomplete; in checked studies, under half of the missing clones stem from an unresolved V gene, and the remainder is unexplained. Within this sample are roughly 2 million clones, with under 97% of them counted one time only. The top ten clonotypes cover roughly 0.13% of the sample. Sequencing used naive CD4+ T cells sorted from blood. The intended sense of this specimen's cell subset or site label: CD45RA+ positively selected. These receptors were collected from a man between 18 and 35 years old in good health.

This chain joins TRBV9 and TRBJ2-5, with 7 bases lining up with TRBD1. Germline V lookup: CDR1 SGDLS, CDR2 YYNGEE. With 8 bases clipped from V and 4 bases from J, the junction kept 5 bases outside the gene matches. The CDR3 is 12 residues long. The CDR3 loop reads CARSPGGETQYF. CDR3 DNA sequence: TGTGCCAGGAGCCCAGGGGGAGAGACCCAGTACTTC. Full variable domain (outside the CDR3, taken from reference TRBV9 and TRBJ2-5): DSGVTQTPKHLITATGQRVTLRCSPRSGDLSVYWYQQSLDQGLQFLIQYYNGEERAKGNILERFSAQQFPDLHSELNLSSLELGDSALYFCARSPGGETQYFGPGTRLLVL.

The V and J genes are TRBV30 and TRBJ1-2; weak D call: TRBD1 (5 bases). The CDR3 has 11 residues. The germline V and J ends were trimmed by 2 bases and 6 bases, with 7 bases remaining between them. Germline CDR1 is GTSNPN and CDR2 is SVGIG (reference sequence). Written as DNA, the CDR3 is TGTGCCTGGAGTAGGGGCAATGGCTACACCTTC. Translation gives CAWSRGNGYTF.

The J gene is TRBJ2-3, the V gene TRBV7-2; no firm D call. The CDR3 runs 11 residues. Germline V lookup: CDR1 SGHTA, CDR2 FQGNSA. The ends were cut back, 2 bases at V and 8 bases at J, with 5 bases in the middle. CDR3 sequence reads: CASSLRGTQYF. CDR3 nucleotide sequence: TGTGCCAGCAGCTTACGTGGTACGCAGTATTTT.

This chain connects TRBV29-1 to TRBJ2-3; D unresolved. Germline CDR1 reads SQVTM; CDR2 reads ANQGSEA. The CDR3 consists of 14 residues. Trimming shortened V by 6 bases and J by 0 bases, and 13 bases separated the two germline ends. The CDR3 sequence: CSVLIVKSTDTQYF. The CDR3 bases are TGCAGCGTCCTTATAGTGAAGAGCACAGATACGCAGTATTTT.

Regarding this clone: Sequence at one end of the junction differs from germline and may be a read error. This chain links TRBV19 with TRBJ2-1; D is perhaps TRBD1 or TRBD2 (6 bases each). The CDR3 runs to 17 residues. CDR1 LNHDA and CDR2 SQIVND come from the germline V gene (reference sequence). This chain's CDR3 is CASSTQGAGPSHNEQFF. The CDR3 coding sequence is TGTGCCAGTAGTACACAGGGTGCGGGACCCTCCCACAATGAGCAGTTCTTC.

In regard to this clone: Other DNA sequences of this sample code for an identical CDR3. The chain is built from TRBV29-1 and TRBJ1-1, with D possibly matching TRBD1 (5 bases). Per germline, CDR1 SQVTM and CDR2 ANQGSEA. This CDR3 is 13 amino acids long. V lost 1 base, J lost 5 bases, and 11 bases lay in between. The DNA of the CDR3 is TGCAGCGTTGAAGGCAGGGTTGGGACTGAAGCTTTCTTT. Translated, it gives CSVEGRVGTEAFF.

This chain uses TRBV11-2 with TRBJ2-3, with 10 nucleotides matching TRBD2. The junction had 9 bases not matched to a gene; V was cut back by 5 bases and J by 4 bases. CDR1 is SGHAT and CDR2 is FQNNGV in the germline V gene. The CDR3 consists of 16 residues. The CDR3 nucleotides are TGTGCCAGCAGCCCCCGGAACCTAGCGGGAGCAGATACGCAGTATTTT. This sequence encodes CASSPRNLAGADTQYF.

The chain uses TRBV6-8 and TRBJ1-2; D is ambiguous. The CDR3 contains 15 residues. V lost 0 bases to trimming and J lost 2 bases, with 10 bases between them. CDR1 is MNHGY, CDR2 SAAAGT, per germline. The chain's CDR3 is CASSYSRGSNYGYTF. For the CDR3, the DNA is TGTGCCAGCAGTTACTCGAGAGGCAGCAACTATGGCTACACCTTC.

The chain carries TRBV14 and TRBJ2-7; 7 positions match TRBD1. The germline gives CDR1 SGHDN, CDR2 FVKESK. The CDR3 runs to 15 residues. The J segment lost 2 bases and the V segment lost 4 bases, leaving 8 bases of the junction unmatched. The CDR3 region has the DNA TGTGCCAGCAGCCCCTTGATGGGACAGCCCTACGAGCAGTACTTC. It yields the protein CASSPLMGQPYEQYF.

J is TRBJ1-6 and V is TRBV10-3; D is unresolved. The germline V gene encodes CDR1 ENHRY and CDR2 SYGVKD. The CDR3 covers 13 residues. V gave up 7 bases and J gave up 7 bases, with 11 bases separating them. The DNA of the CDR3 is TGTGCCATCACCAAGGAGATAAATTCACCCCTCCACTTT. Residues: CAITKEINSPLHF.

This chain links TRBV18 with TRBJ2-2, with D uncertain. This CDR3 contains 17 residues. Trimming pared 0 bases from V and 0 bases from J, leaving 11 bases between. The germline CDR1 and CDR2 sequences are KGHSH and LQKENI. The CDR3 reads CASSPPLGSSNTGELFF. The CDR3, as DNA: TGTGCCAGCTCACCACCGTTGGGCAGTTCGAACACCGGGGAGCTGTTTTTT.

The chain has TRBV4-1 and TRBJ2-3, with 11 bases matching TRBD2. The germline V gene has CDR1 MGHRA and CDR2 YSYEKL. Trimming cost V 1 base and J 4 bases; bases outside gene matches: 4. This CDR3 has 16 amino acids. The CDR3 bases are TGCGCCAGCAGCCAAGTTATGACTAGCGGGGCAGATACGCAGTATTTT. It translates to CASSQVMTSGADTQYF.

The rearrangement uses TRBV4-1 and TRBJ1-2, with D uncertain. The V end lost 0 bases, the J end lost 8 bases, and 13 bases lay between the germline ends. CDR3 length: 14 residues. CDR1 is MGHRA, CDR2 YSYEKL, per germline. CDR3: CASSQDEGARGYTF. DNA for the CDR3: TGCGCCAGCAGCCAAGATGAGGGTGCTCGGGGCTACACCTTC.

In nucleotides, the CDR3 is TGTGCCAGCAGCTTGGCTAGAGGGGGGAATCAAGAGACCCAGTACTTC. Translation gives CASSLARGGNQETQYF. V usage is TRBV7-2 and J usage is TRBJ2-5, with D perhaps matching TRBD1 or TRBD2 (6 bases each). This CDR3 is 16 amino acids long. Germline V gene lookup returns CDR1 SGHTA and CDR2 FQGNSA. The germline V and J ends were trimmed by 3 bases and 2 bases, with 16 bases remaining between them.

The J gene is TRBJ1-2, the V gene TRBV5-4, with 7 positions matching TRBD1. The CDR3 is made up of 15 amino acids. CDR1 and CDR2 from the germline V gene are SGHNT and YYREEE (reference sequence). V lost 4 bases to trimming and J lost 4 bases; unmatched junction nucleotides: 10. CDR3 loop: CASSLKRQGIYGYTF. Written as DNA, the CDR3 is TGTGCCAGCAGCCTAAAAAGACAGGGAATCTATGGCTACACCTTC.

This sequence joins TRBV6-6 and TRBJ2-7; a weak D match, TRBD1 (7 bases). Germline V CDR1 and CDR2: MNHNY, SVGAGI (reference sequence). With 1 base removed from V and 1 base from J, the gap between germline ends came to 11 bases. The CDR3 sequence is 15 residues long. This chain's CDR3 is CASSYLAGGSYEQYF. DNA for the CDR3: TGTGCCAGCAGTTACTTGGCAGGGGGGTCCTACGAGCAGTACTTC.

The chain links TRBV20-1 to TRBJ1-2; D call uncertain. The CDR3 loop spans 10 amino acids. Trimming removed 7 bases from V and 6 bases from J, with 9 bases in between. Germline V CDR1 and CDR2: DFQATT, SNEGSKA (reference sequence). DNA of the CDR3: TGCAGTGGGCCCGGGAATGGCTACACCTTC. It codes for CSGPGNGYTF.

This clone appeared a few times. CDR3 sequence reads: CASKGQFSGSPLHF. The CDR3 region has the DNA TGTGCCAGCAAGGGACAGTTCAGCGGTTCACCCCTCCACTTT. V is TRBV2 and J is TRBJ1-6, with TRBD1 identical over 7 bases. With V trimmed by 7 bases and J by 9 bases, 9 bases remained unmatched. This CDR3 contains 14 residues. CDR1 SNHLY and CDR2 FYNNEI come from the germline V gene.

The genes are TRBV10-2 and TRBJ1-4, with 8 bases lining up with TRBD1. Germline V gene lookup returns CDR1 WSHSY and CDR2 SAAADI. J was trimmed by 3 bases and V by 7 bases; bases with no gene match: 1. The CDR3 extends over 13 amino acids. The CDR3: CASMGQANEKLFF. Written as DNA, the CDR3 is TGCGCCAGCATGGGACAGGCTAATGAAAAACTGTTTTTT.

The chain uses TRBV25-1 and TRBJ2-6; TRBD1 aligns across 7 bases. V lost 5 bases to trimming and J lost 2 bases; unmatched junction nucleotides: 6. Germline V CDR1 and CDR2: MGHDK, SYGVNS. This CDR3 has 16 amino acids. For the CDR3, the DNA is TGTGCCAGCAGTAATAAAGACAGGGCTGGGGCCAACGTCCTGACTTTC. Encoded protein: CASSNKDRAGANVLTF.

CDR3 sequence reads: CASSLDSTAGGYTF. Here the CDR3 DNA reads TGTGCCAGCAGTTTGGACTCCACGGCGGGTGGCTACACCTTC. The rearrangement links TRBV28 to TRBJ1-2, with D hard to call. This CDR3 has 14 amino acids. Trimming took off 3 bases at V and 7 bases at J, with 15 bases between the two ends. The germline gives CDR1 MDHEN, CDR2 SYDVKM.

V and J are TRBV19 and TRBJ2-5, with 7 bases that match TRBD2. This CDR3 spans 15 amino acids. The germline V gene encodes CDR1 LNHDA and CDR2 SQIVND (reference sequence). V dropped 3 bases and J dropped 1; count of bases not matched to a gene: 5. CDR3 amino acids: CASSIQGGGQETQYF. The DNA for the CDR3 is TGTGCCAGTAGTATTCAGGGCGGGGGCCAAGAGACCCAGTACTTC.

The V and J genes are TRBV28 and TRBJ2-7; D may be TRBD1 or TRBD2 (5 bases each). The germline gives CDR1 MDHEN, CDR2 SYDVKM. The CDR3 is made up of 16 amino acids. Between the trimmed V and J ends, which lost 9 bases and 1 base, there was a span of 22 bases. CDR3 sequence (DNA): TGTGCCAGTGCTAACAACGGGGACGGCCAATCCTACGAGCAGTACTTC. As protein: CASANNGDGQSYEQYF.